This TCR beta chain was documented in a study of cytomegalovirus exposure and HLA in healthy donors. About the study: A prior analysis found 90 million to 120 million unique TCR beta sequences from approximately 190 million T cells.

When sampled, the donors appeared nominally healthy, though they likely had unrecorded immune exposures. Primers for the PCR totalled 60 Vbeta and 13 Jbeta. TCRdb keeps only in-frame clones here, not all; method: immunoSEQ multiplex PCR. Counted here are about 100,000 clones, 50% to 70% occurring once; the ten biggest clones make up 3.5% to 4%. For this clone: Its antigen is unidentified.

CDR3 length: 13 amino acids. Germline CDR1 is SGDLS and CDR2 is YYNGEE. Unmatched junction bases numbered 4, after V lost 0 bases and J lost 8 bases. Study-wide results and limits: Within an earlier analysis, most TCR beta V segments proved productive either about 90% or about 30% of the time. Some V segments (TRBV6-2 and TRBV6-3 among them) were excluded as indistinguishable.

The receptor's source is a man younger than 45 in good health and CMV-seropositive. The chain is built from TRBV9 and TRBJ1-2; TRBD1 aligns across 7 bases. Material: PBMCs. The CDR3 protein is CASSVDEGGGYTF. As DNA, the CDR3 is TGTGCCAGCAGCGTAGATGAAGGGGGCGGCTACACCTTC.